The present T cell receptor (beta chain) was sequenced within a study of cytotoxic CD8 clonotypes in ibrutinib-treated CLL. Study at large: After a median around 11 months on treatment (6 to 36), response samples were drawn.

The planned depth of sequencing spanned 1 in 200,000 to 1 in 1 million T cells. The method was immunoSEQ multiplex PCR; TCRdb's version includes in-frame clones alone and lacks a portion of them. The table has roughly 180,000 clones, around 72% seen once; the top ten hold 10% to 15%. The V gene's germline CDR1 is SGHTS and CDR2 YDEGEE. Losses at the gene ends were 5 bases for V and 1 base for J; bases not matched to a gene: 3. CDR3 size: 14 residues. This clonotype was obtained from a human donor with chronic lymphocytic leukemia. This chain joins TRBV5-8 and TRBJ2-3, with TRBD1 identical over 8 bases. Sequences were derived from PBMCs, sampled after 24 months of ibrutinib treatment. The CDR3 is CASRKTGGTDTQYF. DNA of the CDR3: TGTGCCAGCAGAAAGACAGGGGGCACAGATACGCAGTATTTT.